This TCR beta chain appears in the sequencing data of a study of cytomegalovirus exposure and HLA in healthy donors (dated by TCRdb to about 2017). About the study as a whole: According to an earlier analysis of a few hundred of the donors, about 179 million T cells yielded some 120 million unique TCR beta sequences and 276 Gb of sequence data. All discovery cohort repertoires had been generated on a single sequencing platform. About 320 gigabases of sequencing data and 78 million or so unique TCR sequences were included in an early release covering several hundred HLA-typed donors. Besides the first cohort of around 670 subjects, a separate validation cohort made up of some 110 different subjects was used. The T cell repertoires of roughly 660 subjects were profiled by immunosequencing and related to cytomegalovirus serostatus. Of the roughly 400 genotyped donors, roughly 85% fell in the genetic ancestry cluster associated with self-reported Caucasian donors. Donor age, sex, ethnicity and CMV serostatus were collected together with the repertoire data. Because of strong linkage in the cohort, four to six DR-DQ haplotypes were treated as single units for association and clustering. Rather than using new phenotypic data, the later analysis identified candidate immune exposures from TCR beta sequences and from how often those sequences occurred across donors. In a later analysis, previously published TCR beta repertoires from some 640 donors were re-analyzed and high-resolution HLA genotyping was added so that TCR occurrence patterns could be studied. High-throughput TCR immunosequencing, statistical association of individual TCRs with disease status, and machine learning were combined to predict cytomegalovirus infection status. The study aimed to test whether signatures of past pathogen exposure could be identified by cataloging public T cell receptors. Typing coverage varied by locus: about 629-640 donors for A, B, C, DRB1 and DQB1; approximately 560 for DQA1; about 590 for DPA1; 450 to 480 for DPB1. Genome-wide SNP genotypes for about 55% of the roughly 670 donors were used in a later genetic analysis, which treated that subset as a discovery cohort. An earlier analysis of about 600 of the donors used high-throughput TCR beta sequencing to judge whether each TCR beta V gene segment behaved as functional or pseudogenic. On average, around 240,000 unique TCR beta nucleotide sequences were sequenced per donor among several hundred genotyped donors of the cohort, with around 19% of those sequences being non-productive. HLA typing covered class I and class II loci at four-digit resolution. The study at large found these results: Correlated functional status among segregating V segments might be attributable to linkage disequilibrium, but an unknown experimental factor could not be ruled out. The presence/absence analyses assumed that sequencing depth was roughly uniform across donors, and that assumption may not be true. In a later genetic analysis, a missense DCLRE1C variant was associated with V-gene and J-gene trimming of TCR beta chains, and the association was replicated in an independent cohort. In the study, 150 to 200 TCR beta chains were listed as associated with cytomegalovirus. In an earlier analysis of around 500 of the donors, most TCR beta V segments appeared in productive rearrangements about 90% or about 30% of the time, broadly matching IMGT annotations. The authors suggested that the approach could potentially be generalized to other disease states and immunological phenotypes. A further reported finding was that TCR beta sequences accurately predicted the HLA-A and HLA-B alleles for most subjects in the first cohort. Because some donors lacked HLA typing at each locus, the association tests relied only on the typed subset. When HLA alleles, especially DR and DQ, strongly co-occurred, TCR associations were difficult to assign to individual alleles. The classifier was reported to diagnose cytomegalovirus status with high specificity and sensitivity in both the original cohort and the validation cohort. According to a later analysis, most CMV-associated TCR beta chains appeared to be HLA-restricted, and the HLA associations seemed to be driven largely by CMV exposure. In a later analysis, HLA-associated TCR beta chains showed more clonal expansion and lower generation probabilities than non-associated chains that were equally common. A later analysis found that TCR association rates varied across HLA loci, with DRB1 alleles showing the most associated TCRs and HLA-C alleles the fewest. The only immune exposure information available for the cohort was CMV serostatus. In a later analysis, several top co-occurrence clusters were reported to appear linked to parvovirus B19, influenza, CMV and Epstein-Barr virus. Because counts were too low, roughly 18 rarely observed V segments, including chromosome 9 orphons, were left out of the earlier analysis of about 620 of the donors. A later analysis associated about 17,000 TCR beta sequences with specific HLA alleles at a false discovery rate of 0.05. A group of highly shared sequence variants was considered likely to be a technical artifact of the sequencing pipeline. Only TCR beta chains were sequenced in this cohort, and the absence of alpha or paired-chain data limited detectable features. A few of the identified cytomegalovirus-associated TCR beta chains were confirmed in vitro to be specific for cytomegalovirus antigens. A later genetic analysis reported fewer N-insertions in productive TCRs among donors in an Asian-associated ancestry cluster than the roughly 720-donor mean. Most TCR sequences were seen in very few donors, while some public TCRs were found in many individuals. The 87-base-pair reads could not distinguish some IMGT-functional V segments, including TRBV6-2 and TRBV6-3, so those segments were excluded.

The CDR3 holds 11 amino acids from the cysteine to the phenylalanine. The retained sequence is limited to the CDR3, 33 bases, with the frame set at the first base. The V and J ends are trimmed by 7 bases and 7 bases, leaving 10 bases between them. Looking up the germline V gene yields CDR1 MNHEY and CDR2 SVGAGI. Libraries came from the immunoSEQ multiplex PCR assay. The multiplex PCR relied on a mix of 60 forward primers for TCR Vbeta segments and 13 reverse primers for TCR Jbeta segments. Amplification of the CDR3 region of rearranged TCR beta genes was performed with a multiplex PCR assay on genomic DNA. Amplified TCR beta libraries were sequenced as 87-base-pair reads on the Illumina HiSeq System. The original methods were these. A later analysis tallied 70 million to 100 million unique TCR beta chains across the 666 repertoires, and approximately 12 million of those chains were shared by two or more donors. To remove PCR and sequencing errors, raw reads were error-corrected and collapsed into unique sequences using a nearest-neighbor algorithm that merged closely related sequences. Alignment of CDR3 sequences to IMGT reference sequences was used to assign V, D and J gene segments. Each retained sequence needed at least a six-nucleotide match to both a V gene segment and a J gene segment. Rearrangements were called productive when the CDR3 lacked stop codons and stayed in frame with V and J; all others were non-productive. Following IMGT convention, CDR3 was defined as the stretch from the second conserved V-encoded cysteine to the conserved J-encoded phenylalanine. The earlier analysis of 500 to 650 of the donors excluded any sequence lacking an unambiguous match to a single V gene segment. In an earlier analysis of 500 to 750 of the donors, V segments were called functional above 56.7% productive rearrangements and were called segregating when the between-donor standard deviation exceeded 5%. To diagnose cytomegalovirus status from the catalog of TCR beta chain sequences, a statistical classification framework was built. In a later analysis, TCR nucleotide sequences were compared against IMGT/GENE-DB human TR gene sequences so that V and J genes could be assigned. In a later analysis, CDR3 sequences and most-parsimonious VDJ recombination scenarios were assigned using the TCRdist pipeline. In a later analysis, each TCR beta chain was defined by its CDR3 amino acid sequence together with its V-gene family, and reads without a unique V-gene family were excluded. To address suspected cross-contamination and a sequencing artifact, a later analysis removed over 500 highly shared, low-generation-probability nucleotide sequences. In a later analysis, a clonal expansion index for each public chain was calculated from normalized within-repertoire ranks of inferred template counts. In a later analysis, generation probabilities were computed with a VDJ recombination model fitted to out-of-frame rearrangements, and the resulting probabilities were checked against IGoR. In a later analysis, hypergeometric tests were used to score TCR-TCR, TCR-HLA and TCR-CMV co-occurrence, with a repertoire-size bias correction applied to TCR pairs. A later analysis estimated false discovery rates by permuting HLA or CMV assignments 20 times. In a later analysis, co-occurring TCRs were grouped with DBSCAN, and TCRdist sequence similarity was added when clustering was performed within HLA-allele-positive subsets. Repertoires with fewer than 30,000 or more than 120,000 public chains were left out of co-occurrence clustering, as were about five repertoires with anomalous nucleotide sharing. Imported from immuneACCESS, the table was reduced by TCRdb to in-frame sequences with V and J called. These copies leave out some clones; in studies compared against another copy, an unresolved V gene accounts for under half, and the cause of the remainder is not known. That table is the source of V, J and clone size, and D and trimming were worked out from the DNA. Here the sample has roughly 80,000 clones; 73% occur a single time. Roughly 16% of the sample belongs to the ten largest clones.

A remark on this clone: Which antigen it targets is not known. No much larger clonotype is one base removed from it; base qualities were not supplied.

The cohort comprised some 730 healthy bone marrow donors. At the time of sampling, every cohort member was nominally healthy, though immune exposures that went unrecorded were likely present. The donor was CMV seropositive and was included in the group of approximately 310 seropositive cohort members. A peripheral blood sample was provided by each donor, and peripheral blood mononuclear cells were used for TCR beta sequencing. The Qiagen DNeasy Blood Extraction Kit was used to extract genomic DNA from the blood cell samples. Sample: PBMCs. The sequence was obtained from a woman in her thirties or forties in good health and CMV-seropositive. Recombination linked TRBV6-5 to TRBJ1-2; a weak D assignment points to TRBD1 (5 bases agree). The CDR3 is CASKQASGYTF. The nucleotide sequence is given as TGTGCCAGCAAACAGGCCTCTGGCTACACCTTC.